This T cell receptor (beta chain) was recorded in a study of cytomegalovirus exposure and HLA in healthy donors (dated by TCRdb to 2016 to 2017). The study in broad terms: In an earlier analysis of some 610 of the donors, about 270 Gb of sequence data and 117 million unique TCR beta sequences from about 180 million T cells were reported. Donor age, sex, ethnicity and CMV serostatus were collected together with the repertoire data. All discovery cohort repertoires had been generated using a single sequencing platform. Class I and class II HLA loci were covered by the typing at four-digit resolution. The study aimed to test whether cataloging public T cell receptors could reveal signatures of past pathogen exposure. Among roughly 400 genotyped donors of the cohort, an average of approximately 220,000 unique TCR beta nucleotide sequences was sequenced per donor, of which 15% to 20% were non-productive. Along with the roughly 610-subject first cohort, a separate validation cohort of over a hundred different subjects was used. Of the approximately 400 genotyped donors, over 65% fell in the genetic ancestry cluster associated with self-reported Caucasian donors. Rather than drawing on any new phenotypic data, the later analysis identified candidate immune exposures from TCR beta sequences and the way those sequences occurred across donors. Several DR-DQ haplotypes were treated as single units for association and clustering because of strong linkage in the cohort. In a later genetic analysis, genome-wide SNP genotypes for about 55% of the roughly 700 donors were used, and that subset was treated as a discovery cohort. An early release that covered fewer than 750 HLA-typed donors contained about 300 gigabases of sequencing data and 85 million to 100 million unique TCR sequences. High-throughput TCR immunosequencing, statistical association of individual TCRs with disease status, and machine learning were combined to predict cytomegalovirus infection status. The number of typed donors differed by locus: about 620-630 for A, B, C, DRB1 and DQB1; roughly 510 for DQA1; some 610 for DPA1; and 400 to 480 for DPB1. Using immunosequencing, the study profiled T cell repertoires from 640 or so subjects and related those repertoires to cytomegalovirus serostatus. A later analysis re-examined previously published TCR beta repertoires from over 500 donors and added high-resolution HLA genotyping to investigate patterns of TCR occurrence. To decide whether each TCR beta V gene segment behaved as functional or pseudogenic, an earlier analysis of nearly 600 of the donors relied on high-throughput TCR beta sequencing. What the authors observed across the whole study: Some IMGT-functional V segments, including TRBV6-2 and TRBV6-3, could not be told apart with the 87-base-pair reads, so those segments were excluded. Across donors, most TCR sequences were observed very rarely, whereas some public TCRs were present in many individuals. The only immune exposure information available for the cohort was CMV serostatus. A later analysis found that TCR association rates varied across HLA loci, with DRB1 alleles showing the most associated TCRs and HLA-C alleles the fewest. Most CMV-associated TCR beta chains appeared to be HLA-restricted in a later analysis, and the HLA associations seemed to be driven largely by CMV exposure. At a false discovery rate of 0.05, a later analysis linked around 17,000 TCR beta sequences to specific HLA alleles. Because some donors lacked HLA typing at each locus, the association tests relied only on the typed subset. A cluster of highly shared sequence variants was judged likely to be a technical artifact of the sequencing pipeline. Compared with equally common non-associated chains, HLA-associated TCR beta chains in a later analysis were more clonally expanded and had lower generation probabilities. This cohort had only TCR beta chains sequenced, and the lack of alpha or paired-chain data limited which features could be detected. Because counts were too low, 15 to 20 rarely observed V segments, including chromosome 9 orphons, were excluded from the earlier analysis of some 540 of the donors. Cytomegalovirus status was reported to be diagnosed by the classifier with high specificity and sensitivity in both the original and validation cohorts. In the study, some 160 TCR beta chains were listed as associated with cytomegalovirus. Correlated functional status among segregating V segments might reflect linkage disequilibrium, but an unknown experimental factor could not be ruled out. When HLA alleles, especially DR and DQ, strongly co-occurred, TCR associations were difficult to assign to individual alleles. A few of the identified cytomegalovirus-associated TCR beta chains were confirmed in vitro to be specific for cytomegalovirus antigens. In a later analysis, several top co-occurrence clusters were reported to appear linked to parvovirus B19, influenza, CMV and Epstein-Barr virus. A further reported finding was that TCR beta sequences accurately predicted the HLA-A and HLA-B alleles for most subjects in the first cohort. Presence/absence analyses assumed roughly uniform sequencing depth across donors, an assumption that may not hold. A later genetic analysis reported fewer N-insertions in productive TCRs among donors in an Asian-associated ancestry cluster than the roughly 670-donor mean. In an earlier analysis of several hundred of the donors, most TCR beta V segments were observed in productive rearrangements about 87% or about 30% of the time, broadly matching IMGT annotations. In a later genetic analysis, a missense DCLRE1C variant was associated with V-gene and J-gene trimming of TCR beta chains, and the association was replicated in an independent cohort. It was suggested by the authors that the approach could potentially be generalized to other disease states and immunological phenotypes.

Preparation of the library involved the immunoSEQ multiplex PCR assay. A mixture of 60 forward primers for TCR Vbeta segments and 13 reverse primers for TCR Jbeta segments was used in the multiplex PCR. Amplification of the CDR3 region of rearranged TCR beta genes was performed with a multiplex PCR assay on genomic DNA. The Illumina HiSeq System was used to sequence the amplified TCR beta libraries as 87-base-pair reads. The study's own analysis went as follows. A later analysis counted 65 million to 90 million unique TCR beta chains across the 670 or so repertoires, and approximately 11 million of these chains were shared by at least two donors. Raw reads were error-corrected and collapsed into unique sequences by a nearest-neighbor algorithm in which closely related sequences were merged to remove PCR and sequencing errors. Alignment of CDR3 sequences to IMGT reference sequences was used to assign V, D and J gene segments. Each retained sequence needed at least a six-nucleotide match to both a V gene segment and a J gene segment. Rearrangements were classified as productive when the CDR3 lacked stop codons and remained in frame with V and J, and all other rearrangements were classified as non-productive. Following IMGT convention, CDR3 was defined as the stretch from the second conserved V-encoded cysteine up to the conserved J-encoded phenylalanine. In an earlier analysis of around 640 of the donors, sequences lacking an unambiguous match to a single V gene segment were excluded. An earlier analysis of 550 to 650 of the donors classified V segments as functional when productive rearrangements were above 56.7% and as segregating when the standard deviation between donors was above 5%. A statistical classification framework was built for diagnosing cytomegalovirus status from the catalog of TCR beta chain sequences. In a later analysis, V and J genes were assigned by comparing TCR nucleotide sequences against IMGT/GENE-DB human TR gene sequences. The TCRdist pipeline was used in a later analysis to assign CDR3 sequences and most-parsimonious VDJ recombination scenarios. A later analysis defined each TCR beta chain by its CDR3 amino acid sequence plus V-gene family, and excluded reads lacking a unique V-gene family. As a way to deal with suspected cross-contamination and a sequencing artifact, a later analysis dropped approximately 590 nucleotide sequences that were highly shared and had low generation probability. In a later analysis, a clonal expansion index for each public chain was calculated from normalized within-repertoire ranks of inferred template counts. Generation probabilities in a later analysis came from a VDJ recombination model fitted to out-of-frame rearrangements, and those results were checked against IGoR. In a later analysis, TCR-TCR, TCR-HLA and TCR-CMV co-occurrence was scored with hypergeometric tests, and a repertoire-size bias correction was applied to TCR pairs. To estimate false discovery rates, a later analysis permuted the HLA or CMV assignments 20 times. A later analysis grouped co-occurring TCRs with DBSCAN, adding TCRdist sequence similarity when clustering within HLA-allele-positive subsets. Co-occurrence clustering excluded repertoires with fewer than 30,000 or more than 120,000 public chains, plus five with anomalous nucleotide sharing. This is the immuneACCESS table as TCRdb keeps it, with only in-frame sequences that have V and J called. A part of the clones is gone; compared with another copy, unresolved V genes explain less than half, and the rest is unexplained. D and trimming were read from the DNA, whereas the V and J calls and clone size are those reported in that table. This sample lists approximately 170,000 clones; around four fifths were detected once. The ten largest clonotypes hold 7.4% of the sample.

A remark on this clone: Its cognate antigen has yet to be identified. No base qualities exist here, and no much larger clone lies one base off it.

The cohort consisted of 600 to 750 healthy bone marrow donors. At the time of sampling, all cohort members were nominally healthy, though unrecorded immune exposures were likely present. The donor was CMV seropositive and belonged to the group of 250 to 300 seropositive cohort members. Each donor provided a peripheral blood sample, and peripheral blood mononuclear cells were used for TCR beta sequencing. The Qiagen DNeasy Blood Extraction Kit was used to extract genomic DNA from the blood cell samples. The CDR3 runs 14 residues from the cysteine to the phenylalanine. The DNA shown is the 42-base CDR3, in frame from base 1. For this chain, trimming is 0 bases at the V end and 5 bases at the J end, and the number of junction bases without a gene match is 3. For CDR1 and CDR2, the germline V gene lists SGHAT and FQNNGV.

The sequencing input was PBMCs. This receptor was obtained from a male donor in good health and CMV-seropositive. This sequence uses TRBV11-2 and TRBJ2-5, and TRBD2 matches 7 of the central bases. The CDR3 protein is CASSLDPGGETQYF. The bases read TGTGCCAGCAGCTTAGATCCCGGGGGGGAGACCCAGTACTTC.